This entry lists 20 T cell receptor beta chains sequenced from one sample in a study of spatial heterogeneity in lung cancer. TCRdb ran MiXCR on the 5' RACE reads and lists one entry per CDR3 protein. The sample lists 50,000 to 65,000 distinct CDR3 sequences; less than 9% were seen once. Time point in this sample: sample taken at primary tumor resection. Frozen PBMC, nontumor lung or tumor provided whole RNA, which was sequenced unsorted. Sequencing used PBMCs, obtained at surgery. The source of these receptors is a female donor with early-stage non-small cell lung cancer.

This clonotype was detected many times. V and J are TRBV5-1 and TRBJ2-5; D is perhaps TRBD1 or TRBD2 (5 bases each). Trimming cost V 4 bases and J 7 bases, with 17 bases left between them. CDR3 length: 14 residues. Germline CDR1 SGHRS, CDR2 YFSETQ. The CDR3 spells CASSPGTSLGTQYF. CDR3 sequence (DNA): TGCGCCAGCAGCCCAGGGACCTCCCTGGGGACCCAGTACTTC.

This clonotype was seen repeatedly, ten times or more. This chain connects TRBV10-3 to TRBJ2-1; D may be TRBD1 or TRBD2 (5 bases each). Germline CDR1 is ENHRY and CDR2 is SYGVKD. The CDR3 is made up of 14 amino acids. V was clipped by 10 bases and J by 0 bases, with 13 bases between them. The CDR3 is CATRALASYNEQFF. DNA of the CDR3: TGTGCCACCAGGGCGCTAGCCTCCTACAATGAGCAGTTCTTC.

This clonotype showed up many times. The CDR3 DNA is TGTGCCAGCAGCTTGATGGGGATCTACACCTTC. Encoded protein: CASSLMGIYTF. V is TRBV11-2 and J is TRBJ1-2; unclear D gene. V was trimmed by 3 bases and J by 10 bases, leaving 9 bases between them. Germline loops: CDR1 SGHAT, CDR2 FQNNGV. This CDR3 is built from 11 residues.

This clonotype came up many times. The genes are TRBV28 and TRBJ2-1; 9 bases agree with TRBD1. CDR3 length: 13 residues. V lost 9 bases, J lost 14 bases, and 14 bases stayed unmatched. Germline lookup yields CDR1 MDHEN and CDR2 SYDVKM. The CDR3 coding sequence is TGTGCCAGTACCCCCGTGGACAGGGGAAAGAAGTTCTTC. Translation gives CASTPVDRGKKFF.

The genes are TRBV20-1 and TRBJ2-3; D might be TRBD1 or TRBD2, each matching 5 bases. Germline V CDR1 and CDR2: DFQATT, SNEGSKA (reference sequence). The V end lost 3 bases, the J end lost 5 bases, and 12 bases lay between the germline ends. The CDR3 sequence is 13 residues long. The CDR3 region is CSASEGLGDTQYF. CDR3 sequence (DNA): TGCAGTGCTAGTGAGGGGCTGGGAGATACGCAGTATTTT.

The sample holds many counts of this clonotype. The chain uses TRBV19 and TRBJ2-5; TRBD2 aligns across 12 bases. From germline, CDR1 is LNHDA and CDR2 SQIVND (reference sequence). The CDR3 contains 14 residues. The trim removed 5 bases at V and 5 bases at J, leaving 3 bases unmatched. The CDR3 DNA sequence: TGTGCCAGTAGTCCCGGGACTAGCGGGGAGACCCAGTACTTC. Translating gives CASSPGTSGETQYF.

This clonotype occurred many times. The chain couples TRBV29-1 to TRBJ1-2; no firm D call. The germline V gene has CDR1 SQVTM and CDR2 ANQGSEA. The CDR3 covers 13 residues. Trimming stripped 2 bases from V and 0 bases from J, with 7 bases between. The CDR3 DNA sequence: TGCAGCGTTGAACTTAGCGCTAACTATGGCTACACCTTC. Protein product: CSVELSANYGYTF.

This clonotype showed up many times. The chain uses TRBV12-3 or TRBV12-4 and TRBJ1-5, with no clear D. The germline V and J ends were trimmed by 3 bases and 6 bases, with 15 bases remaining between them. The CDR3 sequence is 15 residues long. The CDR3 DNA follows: TGTGCCAGCAGTTTCATCAGCCTGGGTAGTCAGCCCCAGCATTTT. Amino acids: CASSFISLGSQPQHF.

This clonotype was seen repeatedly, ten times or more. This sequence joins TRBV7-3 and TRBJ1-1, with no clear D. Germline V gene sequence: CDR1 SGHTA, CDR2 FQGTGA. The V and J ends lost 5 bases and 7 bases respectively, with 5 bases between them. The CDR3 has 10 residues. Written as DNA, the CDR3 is TGTGCCAGCAGCGTTAATGAAGCTTTCTTT. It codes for CASSVNEAFF.

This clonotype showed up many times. CDR3 DNA sequence: TGTGCCAGCAGCAAGGGGACTTCAGAGACCCAGTACTTC. Its protein is CASSKGTSETQYF. The genes are TRBV7-3 and TRBJ2-5; perhaps TRBD2 as D (6 bases). The CDR3 length is 13 residues. V was clipped by 5 bases and J by 4 bases, with 11 bases between them. Germline V gives CDR1 SGHTA, CDR2 FQGTGA.

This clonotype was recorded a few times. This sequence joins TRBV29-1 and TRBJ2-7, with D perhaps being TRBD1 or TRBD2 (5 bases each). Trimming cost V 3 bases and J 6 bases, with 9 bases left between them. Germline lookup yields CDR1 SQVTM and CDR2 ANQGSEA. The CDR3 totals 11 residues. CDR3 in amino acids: CSVDRAGEQYF. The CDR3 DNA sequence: TGCAGCGTTGACAGGGCGGGCGAGCAGTACTTC.

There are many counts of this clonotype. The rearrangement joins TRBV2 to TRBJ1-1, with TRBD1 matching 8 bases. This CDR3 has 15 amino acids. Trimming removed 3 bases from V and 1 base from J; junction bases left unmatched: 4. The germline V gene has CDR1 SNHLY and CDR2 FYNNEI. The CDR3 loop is CASSDAGTGNTEAFF. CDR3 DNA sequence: TGTGCCAGCAGTGACGCAGGGACAGGGAACACTGAAGCTTTCTTT.

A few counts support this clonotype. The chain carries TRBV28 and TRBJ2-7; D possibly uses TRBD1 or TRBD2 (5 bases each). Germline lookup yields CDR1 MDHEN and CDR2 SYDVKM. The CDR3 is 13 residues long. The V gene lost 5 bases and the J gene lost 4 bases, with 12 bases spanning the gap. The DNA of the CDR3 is TGTGCCAGCAGTCGCCGGGACGGGTACGAGCAGTACTTC. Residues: CASSRRDGYEQYF.

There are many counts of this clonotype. CDR3 in DNA: TGTGCCAGCAGGAAGCTTAATAATGAAAAACTGTTTTTT. This codes for CASRKLNNEKLFF. The chain is built from TRBV7-9 and TRBJ1-4; D call uncertain. This CDR3 has 13 amino acids. Germline loops: CDR1 SEHNR, CDR2 FQNEAQ (reference sequence). V was cut by 6 bases and J by 4 bases, with 9 bases left in between.

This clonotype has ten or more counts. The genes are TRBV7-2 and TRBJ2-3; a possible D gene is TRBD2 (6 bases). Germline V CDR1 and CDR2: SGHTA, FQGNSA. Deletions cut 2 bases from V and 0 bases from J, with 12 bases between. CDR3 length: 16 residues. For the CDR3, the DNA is TGTGCCAGCAGCTTAATAGCGGACTCTAGCACAGATACGCAGTATTTT. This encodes CASSLIADSSTDTQYF.

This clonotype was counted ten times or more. Written as DNA, the CDR3 is TGCAGTGCTAGACTCCTGGGGACTCTGAATGAGCAGTTCTTC. It yields the protein CSARLLGTLNEQFF. V is TRBV20-1 and J is TRBJ2-1; D perhaps matches TRBD2 (6 bases). Trimming left V 2 bases short and J 7 bases short, with 15 bases between. The CDR3 length is 14 residues. The germline CDR1 and CDR2 sequences are DFQATT and SNEGSKA (reference sequence).

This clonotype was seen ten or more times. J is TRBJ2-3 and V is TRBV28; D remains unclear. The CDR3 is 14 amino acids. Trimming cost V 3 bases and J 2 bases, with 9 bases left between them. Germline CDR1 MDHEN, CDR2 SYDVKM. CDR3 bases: TGTGCCAGCAGTTTTGAGACGGTCACAGATACGCAGTATTTT. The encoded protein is CASSFETVTDTQYF. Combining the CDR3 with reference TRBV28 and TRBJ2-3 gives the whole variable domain DVKVTQSSRYLVKRTGEKVFLECVQDMDHENMFWYRQDPGLGLRLIYFSYDVKMKEKGDIPEGYSVSREKKERFSLILESASTNQTSMYLCASSFETVTDTQYFGPGTRLTVL.

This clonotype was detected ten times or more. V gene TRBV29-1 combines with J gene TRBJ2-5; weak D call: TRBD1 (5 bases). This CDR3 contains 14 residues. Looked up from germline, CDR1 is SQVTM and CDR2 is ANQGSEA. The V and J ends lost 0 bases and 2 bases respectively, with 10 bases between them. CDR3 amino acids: CSVEERGTQETQYF. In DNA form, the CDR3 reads TGCAGCGTTGAAGAAAGGGGAACACAAGAGACCCAGTACTTC.

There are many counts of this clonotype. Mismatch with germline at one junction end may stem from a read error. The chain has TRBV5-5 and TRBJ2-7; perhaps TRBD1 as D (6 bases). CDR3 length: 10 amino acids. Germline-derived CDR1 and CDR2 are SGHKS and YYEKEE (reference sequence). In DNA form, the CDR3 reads TGTGCCAGCAGGTGGGACACGGGTGCGTTC. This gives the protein CASRWDTGAF.

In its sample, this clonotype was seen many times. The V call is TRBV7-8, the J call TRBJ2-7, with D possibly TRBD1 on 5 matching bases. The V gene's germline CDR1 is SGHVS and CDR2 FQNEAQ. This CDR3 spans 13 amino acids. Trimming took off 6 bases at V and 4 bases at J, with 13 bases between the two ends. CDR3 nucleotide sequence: TGTGCCAGCAGACCCCTGACAGAGTACGAGCAGTACTTC. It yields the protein CASRPLTEYEQYF. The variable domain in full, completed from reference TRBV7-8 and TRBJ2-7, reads GAGVSQSPRYKVAKRGQDVALRCDPISGHVSLFWYQQALGQGPEFLTYFQNEAQLDKSGLPSDRFFAERPEGSVSTLKIQRTQQEDSAVYLCASRPLTEYEQYFGPGTRLTVT.